This T cell receptor (beta chain) was captured by sequencing in a study of cytomegalovirus exposure and HLA in healthy donors. The PCR used 60 Vbeta and 13 Jbeta primers. Original methodology: Later, 65 million to 85 million unique TCR beta chains were counted in an analysis, and 8.5 million to 13 million of them were shared. The protocol was immunoSEQ multiplex PCR, while the TCRdb copy is restricted to in-frame clones and leaves out a portion. V and J calls and clone size come straight from that table; D and trimming were deduced from the DNA. Of approximately 150,000 clones in the sample, 65% to 80% were seen once. The CDR3 covers 14 residues. Germline V lookup: CDR1 SGHTA, CDR2 FQGTGA. The trim removed 5 bases at V and 2 bases at J, leaving 3 bases unmatched. General study results and limits: Later analysis suggested most CMV-associated TCR beta chains were HLA-restricted. More clonal expansion characterized HLA-associated TCR beta chains than equally common others in a later analysis.

A word on this clone: Antigen specificity is unknown.

This clonotype was obtained from a middle-aged man in good health and CMV-seropositive. Sequenced: PBMCs. J is TRBJ2-1 and V is TRBV7-3; 7 bases align to TRBD1. CDR3 loop: CASSLGTAYNEQFF. The CDR3 DNA follows: TGTGCCAGCAGCCTCGGGACAGCCTACAATGAGCAGTTCTTC.